These 20 T cell receptor beta chains originate from one sample sequenced in a study of cytomegalovirus exposure and HLA in healthy donors. PCR primers comprised 60 Vbeta and 13 Jbeta primers. Here immunoSEQ multiplex PCR was the method, and the copy in TCRdb shows in-frame clones only, minus some. The sample has over 150,000 clones, over 75% seen once. The specimen sequenced was PBMCs. Receptors originate from a human donor in good health.

The DNA of the CDR3 is TGTGCCAGCAGCTTAGGAGGAGCGCTTGTCCAGTACTTC. Its protein is CASSLGGALVQYF. The chain couples TRBV11-2 to TRBJ2-5; D is unclear. Germline V gene lookup returns CDR1 SGHAT and CDR2 FQNNGV. The CDR3 length is 13 residues. V was trimmed by 1 base and J by 10 bases, leaving 13 bases between them.

This clone showed up just once. The CDR3 loop is CASSYNTNQPQHF. CDR3 coding DNA: TGTGCCAGCAGTTATAACACGAATCAGCCCCAGCATTTT. The chain has TRBV6-5 and TRBJ1-5; D call uncertain. The V gene lost 3 bases and the J gene lost 4 bases, with 7 bases spanning the gap. CDR3 length: 13 amino acids. Per germline, CDR1 MNHEY and CDR2 SVGAGI.

The chain recombines TRBV2 with TRBJ1-1; 7 bases fit TRBD1. The CDR3 consists of 15 residues. Germline CDR1 is SNHLY and CDR2 is FYNNEI. J gave up 5 bases and V 1 base, and 7 bases lay outside the gene matches. The CDR3 reads CASSEVGRGKTEAFF. CDR3 nucleotide sequence: TGTGCCAGCAGTGAAGTGGGCAGGGGGAAGACTGAAGCTTTCTTT.

The chain combines TRBV9 with TRBJ2-3; possibly TRBD1 for D (6 bases). The germline V gene encodes CDR1 SGDLS and CDR2 YYNGEE. Trimming removed 7 bases from V and 6 bases from J, with 21 bases in between. The CDR3 length is 15 residues. CDR3: CASQGTTGSWDTQYF. The CDR3 coding sequence is TGTGCCAGCCAAGGGACGACAGGATCGTGGGATACGCAGTATTTT.

This clone was counted only a few times. This rearrangement joins TRBV7-8 to TRBJ2-2, with no clear D. Germline CDR1 and CDR2: SGHVS and FQNEAQ. The CDR3 totals 12 residues. V lost 3 bases and J lost 5, with 4 bases in between. DNA of the CDR3: TGTGCCAGCAGCTTGGAGACCGGGGAGCTGTTTTTT. This translates into CASSLETGELFF.

V and J are TRBV12-5 and TRBJ2-7; maybe TRBD1 (5 bases). Trimming took off 6 bases at V and 2 bases at J, with 20 bases between the two ends. The CDR3 runs to 16 residues. The germline CDR1 and CDR2 sequences are LGHNT and FRNRAP. CDR3 residues: CASGIKTGELTYEQYF. The CDR3 bases are TGTGCTAGTGGGATAAAAACAGGAGAGTTAACCTACGAGCAGTACTTC.

J is TRBJ2-5 and V is TRBV6-5; possible D gene TRBD1, 5 bases. The length of the CDR3 is 13 residues. Germline V CDR1 and CDR2: MNHEY, SVGAGI. V lost 6 bases and J lost 2, with 10 bases in between. For the CDR3, the DNA is TGTGCCAGCAGCCCGACAGTTCAAGAGACCCAGTACTTC. This translates into CASSPTVQETQYF.

J is TRBJ2-1 and V is TRBV7-6; D might be TRBD1 (6 bases). The CDR3 is 15 residues long. V lost 1 base and J lost 9, with 16 bases in between. Germline CDR1 reads SGHVS; CDR2 reads FNYEAQ. The CDR3 spells CASSLGDTRSIEQFF. In nucleotides, the CDR3 is TGTGCCAGCAGCTTAGGGGACACTCGGTCCATTGAGCAGTTCTTC.

The rearrangement joins TRBV9 to TRBJ1-4; the D is unclear. The V end lost 0 bases, the J end lost 5 bases, and 11 bases lay between the germline ends. The germline V gene encodes CDR1 SGDLS and CDR2 YYNGEE. The CDR3 contains 15 residues. CDR3 in DNA: TGTGCCAGCAGCGTAGAAGGAGGACTGAATGAAAAACTGTTTTTT. Protein sequence: CASSVEGGLNEKLFF. Full variable domain (remainder filled in from reference TRBV9 and TRBJ1-4): DSGVTQTPKHLITATGQRVTLRCSPRSGDLSVYWYQQSLDQGLQFLIQYYNGEERAKGNILERFSAQQFPDLHSELNLSSLELGDSALYFCASSVEGGLNEKLFFGSGTQLSVL.

The rearrangement joins TRBV15 to TRBJ2-1; 7 bases are a match to TRBD2. V trimming: 1 base; J trimming: 3 bases; junction bases outside the gene matches: 6. The CDR3 consists of 16 residues. The germline V gene has CDR1 LNHNV and CDR2 YYDKDF (reference sequence). CDR3 residues: CATSRGLAPRYNEQFF. CDR3 sequence (DNA): TGTGCCACCAGCAGAGGACTAGCTCCTCGCTACAATGAGCAGTTCTTC.

The V gene is TRBV7-9, the J gene TRBJ2-5; no reliable D call. The CDR3 length is 13 residues. CDR1 and CDR2 from the germline V gene are SEHNR and FQNEAQ (reference sequence). Trimming cost V 1 base and J 5 bases, with 8 bases left between them. This chain's CDR3 is CASSLGSEETQYF. CDR3 DNA sequence: TGTGCCAGCAGCTTAGGTTCGGAGGAGACCCAGTACTTC.

This chain connects TRBV2 to TRBJ1-2; D gene uncertain. Trimming removed 6 bases from V and 8 bases from J, with 22 bases in between. The germline V gene encodes CDR1 SNHLY and CDR2 FYNNEI. This CDR3 spans 15 amino acids. CDR3 nucleotides: TGTGCCAGCAGCGCCCGCGCCGGGTCGGCGGGGGGCTACACCTTC. Residues: CASSARAGSAGGYTF.

The chain uses TRBV28 and TRBJ1-1; a possible D gene is TRBD1 (5 bases). The CDR3 contains 14 residues. CDR1 and CDR2 from the germline V gene are MDHEN and SYDVKM. The V gene lost 7 bases and the J gene lost 1 base, with 13 bases spanning the gap. The CDR3 region has the DNA TGTGCCAGCACTCCAATGGGGGGGAACACTGAAGCTTTCTTT. This encodes CASTPMGGNTEAFF.

This sequence joins TRBV12-5 and TRBJ2-5; D not certain. The germline CDR1 and CDR2 sequences are LGHNT and FRNRAP. The CDR3 sequence is 14 residues long. With 2 bases removed from V and 2 bases from J, the gap between germline ends came to 9 bases. CDR3 sequence reads: CASGLPGSQETQYF. The CDR3 region has the DNA TGTGCTAGTGGTTTGCCTGGCAGTCAAGAGACCCAGTACTTC. Drawing the rest from reference TRBV12-5 and TRBJ2-5, the complete variable domain is DARVTQTPRHKVTEMGQEVTMRCQPILGHNTVFWYRQTMMQGLELLAYFRNRAPLDDSGMPKDRFSAEMPDATLATLKIQPSEPRDSAVYFCASGLPGSQETQYFGPGTRLLVL.

The chain uses TRBV7-9 and TRBJ1-1; no firm D call. The V end was cut by 5 bases, the J end by 7 bases, with 17 bases between. Germline V gene lookup returns CDR1 SEHNR and CDR2 FQNEAQ (reference sequence). The CDR3 length is 14 residues. The CDR3, as DNA: TGTGCCAGCAGCCAAGGTTTGGAGCTTAGTGAAGCTTTCTTT. Amino acid sequence: CASSQGLELSEAFF.

V and J are TRBV13 and TRBJ2-3, with TRBD2 identical over 12 bases. Germline V lookup: CDR1 PRHDT, CDR2 FYEKMQ (reference sequence). The CDR3 spans 18 residues. V was clipped by 4 bases and J by 0 bases; unmatched bases: 8. The CDR3 reads CASSSRLAGDISTDTQYF. In DNA, the CDR3 is TGTGCCAGCAGCTCCCGACTAGCGGGGGATATAAGCACAGATACGCAGTATTTT.

The chain has TRBV7-9 and TRBJ2-5, with D perhaps TRBD1 (5 bases). V dropped 1 base and J dropped 1 base, with 10 bases sitting between them. Germline-derived CDR1 and CDR2 are SEHNR and FQNEAQ (reference sequence). CDR3 length equals 15 residues. In DNA form, the CDR3 reads TGTGCCAGCAGCTTAGGGGGCTCGGGCCAAGAGACCCAGTACTTC. This gives the protein CASSLGGSGQETQYF.

This clone was observed a single time. The chain combines TRBV5-6 with TRBJ2-3; D ambiguous. The CDR3 is 15 residues long. Trimming cost V 4 bases and J 0 bases, with 12 bases left between them. Germline CDR1 reads SGHDT; CDR2 reads YYEEEE. In nucleotides, the CDR3 is TGTGCCAGCAGCCTAAATCGACTGAGCACAGATACGCAGTATTTT. It encodes CASSLNRLSTDTQYF. Together with reference TRBV5-6 and TRBJ2-3, the CDR3 gives the full variable domain: DAGVTQSPTHLIKTRGQQVTLRCSPKSGHDTVSWYQQALGQGPQFIFQYYEEEERQRGNFPDRFSGHQFPNYSSELNVNALLLGDSALYLCASSLNRLSTDTQYFGPGTRLTVL.

The sample holds a few counts of this clone. The chain links TRBV9 to TRBJ1-2, with D perhaps matching TRBD1 (6 bases). The germline gives CDR1 SGDLS, CDR2 YYNGEE. Between the trimmed V and J ends, which lost 8 bases and 7 bases, there was a span of 21 bases. The CDR3 covers 14 residues. The CDR3 sequence: CASTTSQGPLGYTF. The CDR3 region has the DNA TGTGCCAGTACCACCTCACAGGGTCCCCTTGGCTACACCTTC.

The V gene is TRBV7-8, the J gene TRBJ2-7, with 7 bases aligning to TRBD2. The J segment lost 0 bases and the V segment lost 1 base, leaving 6 bases of the junction unmatched. Looked up from germline, CDR1 is SGHVS and CDR2 is FQNEAQ. The CDR3 runs to 16 residues. The CDR3 sequence is CASSLVGGLSSYEQYF. CDR3 in DNA: TGTGCCAGCAGCTTAGTTGGGGGACTAAGCTCCTACGAGCAGTACTTC.